This T cell receptor (beta chain) was sequenced for a study of CD8+CD57+ T cells in acquired aplastic anemia. Template material for TCR beta VDJ and CDR3 profiling consisted of genomic DNA. TCRdb reanalysed the reads using MiXCR and keeps one entry per CDR3 protein. The sample lists 250,000 to 300,000 distinct CDR3 sequences, roughly half occurring once. Germline V gene data show CDR1 as GTSNPN and CDR2 as SVGIG (reference sequence). The CDR3 runs to 12 residues. With 2 bases removed from V and 5 bases from J, the gap between germline ends came to 7 bases. Turning to this clonotype: This may come from a read error, since a much larger clone is one base off.

The sample consisted of sorted CD4+, CD8+, or CD8+CD57+ T cells (not recorded which) from PBMCs. This TCR was sampled from a human donor with severe aplastic anemia or a healthy control (not recorded which). J is TRBJ1-5 and V is TRBV30; perhaps TRBD1 as D (6 bases). CDR3 in amino acids: CAWSRGDQPQHF. Here the CDR3 DNA reads TGTGCCTGGAGTAGGGGGGATCAGCCCCAGCATTTT.